Shown below are 19 T cell receptor beta chains from a single sample sequenced in a study of STAT3 mutations in large granular lymphocyte leukemia. The study, taken as a whole, reports: Every T-LGLL patient had at least one immunodominant TCRbeta clonotype.

Some clones are missing from TCRdb's copy, which holds only in-frame ones; the method was immunoSEQ multiplex PCR. The sample consists of about 7,700 clones, roughly 70% of them appearing once. No antigen has been assigned to these receptors. Sequenced material: peripheral blood mononuclear cells. These receptors were obtained from a middle-aged woman with T-cell large granular lymphocyte leukemia. Some clones in this sample may be carry-over from other donors' samples.

The chain couples TRBV25-1 to TRBJ2-7; the D gene is possibly TRBD1 (5 bases). The V gene's germline CDR1 is MGHDK and CDR2 SYGVNS. V was trimmed by 7 bases and J by 2 bases, leaving 15 bases between them. The CDR3 runs to 14 residues. The chain's CDR3 is CASTEGTGPYEQYF. CDR3 bases: TGTGCCAGCACCGAAGGAACAGGACCCTACGAGCAGTACTTC.

J is TRBJ1-5 and V is TRBV19; 7 positions match TRBD1. CDR3 length: 18 residues. V lost 1 base to trimming and J lost 5 bases; unmatched junction nucleotides: 14. Germline loops: CDR1 LNHDA, CDR2 SQIVND (reference sequence). The CDR3 sequence is CASSIGSNSGGLHQPQHF. The CDR3 DNA is TGTGCCAGTAGTATAGGTTCTAACTCAGGGGGTCTCCATCAGCCCCAGCATTTT.

The rearrangement links TRBV5-1 to TRBJ2-5; 9 positions agree with TRBD2. The CDR3 consists of 14 residues. With 5 bases clipped from V and 4 bases from J, the junction kept 6 bases outside the gene matches. The germline V gene has CDR1 SGHRS and CDR2 YFSETQ. For the CDR3, the DNA is TGCGCCAGCAGTCTTAGCGGGAGTCGAGAGACCCAGTACTTC. Its translation is CASSLSGSRETQYF.

This clone was seen more than once but under ten times. The V call is TRBV5-4, the J call TRBJ1-1; possible D gene TRBD1, 5 bases. Trimming shortened V by 0 bases and J by 1 base, and 7 bases separated the two germline ends. Germline V lookup: CDR1 SGHNT, CDR2 YYREEE (reference sequence). CDR3 length equals 14 residues. The CDR3 nucleotides read TGTGCCAGCAGCTTGGCCAGGGCGAACACTGAAGCTTTCTTT. This codes for CASSLARANTEAFF.

This sequence joins TRBV4-1 and TRBJ2-7, with 9 bases aligning to TRBD1. CDR3 length: 15 amino acids. CDR1 is MGHRA, CDR2 YSYEKL, per germline. J lost 3 bases, V lost 4 bases, and 7 bases had no gene match. In DNA form, the CDR3 reads TGCGCCAGCAGCCGAACCGGGACAGGGAACTACGAGCAGTACTTC. Translating gives CASSRTGTGNYEQYF.

This sequence joins TRBV18 and TRBJ1-2; 8 bases map to TRBD1. Trimming removed 3 bases from V and 2 bases from J; junction bases left unmatched: 8. Germline loops: CDR1 KGHSH, CDR2 LQKENI. The CDR3 is made up of 16 amino acids. This chain's CDR3 is CASSPAGTGFNYGYTF. In DNA, the CDR3 is TGTGCCAGCTCACCGGCCGGGACAGGATTCAACTATGGCTACACCTTC.

J is TRBJ2-6 and V is TRBV5-1; D call uncertain. The CDR3 is 15 residues long. Germline CDR1 reads SGHRS; CDR2 reads YFSETQ. Between the trimmed V and J ends, which lost 0 bases and 0 bases, there was a span of 4 bases. CDR3 coding DNA: TGCGCCAGCAGCTTGGACCTCTCTGGGGCCAACGTCCTGACTTTC. This translates into CASSLDLSGANVLTF. Combining the CDR3 with reference TRBV5-1 and TRBJ2-6 gives the whole variable domain KAGVTQTPRYLIKTRGQQVTLSCSPISGHRSVSWYQQTPGQGLQFLFEYFSETQRNKGNFPGRFSGRQFSNSRSEMNVSTLELGDSALYLCASSLDLSGANVLTFGAGSRLTVL.

The chain carries TRBV5-1 and TRBJ1-5; D is unclear. Trimming removed 0 bases at V and 6 bases at J, with 7 bases between. In germline, CDR1 is SGHRS, CDR2 YFSETQ. The CDR3 contains 13 residues. The CDR3 loop is CASSLGVGQPQHF. The CDR3 nucleotides read TGCGCCAGCAGCTTGGGGGTCGGTCAGCCCCAGCATTTT.

The gene calls are TRBV5-1 and TRBJ2-5; D not resolved. V gave up 0 bases and J gave up 2 bases, with 8 bases separating them. CDR1 is SGHRS, CDR2 YFSETQ, per germline. This CDR3 region has 14 residues. The CDR3 sequence is CASSLEPLQETQYF. The CDR3 DNA sequence: TGCGCCAGCAGCTTGGAACCGCTTCAAGAGACCCAGTACTTC. Filled out from reference TRBV5-1 and TRBJ2-5, the complete variable domain reads KAGVTQTPRYLIKTRGQQVTLSCSPISGHRSVSWYQQTPGQGLQFLFEYFSETQRNKGNFPGRFSGRQFSNSRSEMNVSTLELGDSALYLCASSLEPLQETQYFGPGTRLLVL.

The genes are TRBV18 and TRBJ1-1; D remains unclear. V lost 1 base to trimming and J lost 1 base, with 7 bases between them. In germline, CDR1 is KGHSH, CDR2 LQKENI. The CDR3 runs to 14 residues. This CDR3 is CASSPLTANTEAFF. CDR3 bases: TGTGCCAGCTCACCACTGACCGCGAACACTGAAGCTTTCTTT.

This clone was found a few times. CDR3 coding DNA: TGCGCCAGCAGCTTGAGGACAAACACTGAAGCTTTCTTT. The encoded protein is CASSLRTNTEAFF. The rearrangement links TRBV5-1 to TRBJ1-1; D is possibly TRBD1 (5 bases). The V and J ends lost 1 base and 2 bases respectively, with 6 bases between them. This CDR3 is 13 amino acids long. Germline assignment: CDR1 SGHRS and CDR2 YFSETQ.

V is TRBV5-6 and J is TRBJ1-6; D uncertain. Germline V gene data show CDR1 as SGHDT and CDR2 as YYEEEE. The length of the CDR3 is 18 residues. The V end lost 2 bases, the J end lost 0 bases, and 15 bases lay between the germline ends. The CDR3 DNA sequence: TGTGCCAGCAGCTTTGGATGGGGTCCCCCCTCCTATAATTCACCCCTCCACTTT. Translating it yields CASSFGWGPPSYNSPLHF.

This clone was seen a handful of times. J is TRBJ1-2 and V is TRBV6-1; D call uncertain. This CDR3 spans 13 amino acids. Trimming pared 2 bases from V and 8 bases from J, leaving 12 bases between. Per the germline V gene, CDR1 is MNHNS and CDR2 is SASEGT. The CDR3 reads CASSERVPWGYTF. The CDR3 nucleotides read TGTGCCAGCAGTGAAAGGGTGCCATGGGGCTACACCTTC.

This clone is medium-sized within its sample. The chain recombines TRBV18 with TRBJ2-7; weak D call: TRBD2 (5 bases). The CDR3 has 13 residues. The germline gives CDR1 KGHSH, CDR2 LQKENI. Trimming took off 3 bases at V and 4 bases at J, with 10 bases between the two ends. CDR3 sequence reads: CASSPDGNYEQYF. The DNA for the CDR3 is TGTGCCAGCTCACCGGACGGGAATTACGAGCAGTACTTC.

This clone occurred a few times. The chain joins TRBV6-5 to TRBJ2-7; D gene unclear. Germline V gene data show CDR1 as MNHEY and CDR2 as SVGAGI. The CDR3 spans 12 residues. V lost 4 bases and J lost 1, with 5 bases in between. The CDR3 spells CASSSPSYEQYF. The CDR3 DNA sequence: TGTGCCAGCAGTTCCCCTTCCTACGAGCAGTACTTC.

The chain has TRBV29-1 and TRBJ1-2; tentatively, D is TRBD1 (6 bases). V was cut by 0 bases and J by 2 bases, with 10 bases left in between. The CDR3 has 14 amino acids. CDR1 is SQVTM, CDR2 ANQGSEA, per germline. In DNA form, the CDR3 reads TGCAGCGTTGAAGATCACAGGGTAAACTATGGCTACACCTTC. This gives the protein CSVEDHRVNYGYTF.

The chain employs TRBV28 and TRBJ1-2; the D is unclear. This CDR3 has 14 residues. Per the germline V gene, CDR1 is MDHEN and CDR2 is SYDVKM. Trimming cost V 2 bases and J 3 bases, with 10 bases left between them. DNA for the CDR3: TGTGCCAGCAGTTTAGGGTCTGGGGACTATGGCTACACCTTC. Protein: CASSLGSGDYGYTF.

The V call is TRBV6-6, the J call TRBJ2-1; a weak D match, TRBD2 (6 bases). CDR3 length equals 14 residues. The V and J ends lost 4 bases and 8 bases respectively, with 15 bases between them. In germline, CDR1 is MNHNY, CDR2 SVGAGI (reference sequence). The CDR3 region is CASSFSLSGDEQFF. CDR3 DNA sequence: TGTGCCAGCAGTTTCTCACTTTCGGGGGATGAGCAGTTCTTC.

The V gene is TRBV6-5, the J gene TRBJ1-1; D not resolved. Germline assignment: CDR1 MNHEY and CDR2 SVGAGI. V was trimmed by 6 bases and J by 0 bases, leaving 8 bases between them. This CDR3 is built from 13 residues. The CDR3 DNA follows: TGTGCCAGCAGACTGGGCTTGAACACTGAAGCTTTCTTT. Translated: CASRLGLNTEAFF.